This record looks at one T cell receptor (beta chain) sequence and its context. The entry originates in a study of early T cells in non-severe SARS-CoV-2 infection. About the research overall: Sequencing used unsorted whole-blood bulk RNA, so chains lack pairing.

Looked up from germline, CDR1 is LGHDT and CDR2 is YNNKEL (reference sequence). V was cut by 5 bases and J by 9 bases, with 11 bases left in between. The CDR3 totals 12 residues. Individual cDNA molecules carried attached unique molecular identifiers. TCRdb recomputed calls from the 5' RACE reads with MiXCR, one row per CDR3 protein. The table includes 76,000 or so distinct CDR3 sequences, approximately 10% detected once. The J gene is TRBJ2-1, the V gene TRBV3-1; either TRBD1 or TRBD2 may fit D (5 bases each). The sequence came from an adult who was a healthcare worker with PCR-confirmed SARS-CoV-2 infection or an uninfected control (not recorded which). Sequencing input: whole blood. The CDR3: CASSASGGEQFF. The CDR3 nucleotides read TGTGCCAGCAGCGCATCTGGGGGTGAGCAGTTCTTC.